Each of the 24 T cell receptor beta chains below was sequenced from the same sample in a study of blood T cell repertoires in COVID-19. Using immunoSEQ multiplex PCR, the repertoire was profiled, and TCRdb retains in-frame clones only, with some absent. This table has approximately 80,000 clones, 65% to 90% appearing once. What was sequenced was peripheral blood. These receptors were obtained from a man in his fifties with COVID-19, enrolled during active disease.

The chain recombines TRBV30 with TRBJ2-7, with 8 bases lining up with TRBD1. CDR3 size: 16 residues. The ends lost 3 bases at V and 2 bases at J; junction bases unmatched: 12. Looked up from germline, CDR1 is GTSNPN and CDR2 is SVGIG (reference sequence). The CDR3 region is CAWRGATGESPYEQYF. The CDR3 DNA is TGTGCCTGGAGGGGGGCGACAGGGGAGTCTCCCTACGAGCAGTACTTC. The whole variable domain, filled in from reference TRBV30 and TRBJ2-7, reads SQTIHQWPATLVQPVGSPLSLECTVEGTSNPNLYWYRQAAGRGLQLLFYSVGIGQISSEVPQNLSASRPQDRQFILSSKKLLLSDSGFYLCAWRGATGESPYEQYFGPGTRLTVT.

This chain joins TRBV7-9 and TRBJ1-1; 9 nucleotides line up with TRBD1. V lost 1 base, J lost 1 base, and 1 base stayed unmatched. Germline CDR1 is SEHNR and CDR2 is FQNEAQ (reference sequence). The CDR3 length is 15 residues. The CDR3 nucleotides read TGTGCCAGCAGCTTAGAGGGACAGGGGAACACTGAAGCTTTCTTT. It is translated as CASSLEGQGNTEAFF.

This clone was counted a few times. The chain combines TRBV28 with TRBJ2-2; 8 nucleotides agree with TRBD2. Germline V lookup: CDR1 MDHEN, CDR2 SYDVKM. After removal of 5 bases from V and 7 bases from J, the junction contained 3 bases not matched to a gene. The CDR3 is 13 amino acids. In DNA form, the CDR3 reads TGTGCCAGCAGTGGACTAGCTGTCGGGGAGCTGTTTTTT. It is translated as CASSGLAVGELFF.

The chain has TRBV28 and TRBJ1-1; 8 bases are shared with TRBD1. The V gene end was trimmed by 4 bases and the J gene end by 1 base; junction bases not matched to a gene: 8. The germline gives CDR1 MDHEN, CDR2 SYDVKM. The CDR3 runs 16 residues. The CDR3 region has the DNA TGTGCCAGCAGTTGGGACAGGCTTCGGGGGAACACTGAAGCTTTCTTT. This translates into CASSWDRLRGNTEAFF.

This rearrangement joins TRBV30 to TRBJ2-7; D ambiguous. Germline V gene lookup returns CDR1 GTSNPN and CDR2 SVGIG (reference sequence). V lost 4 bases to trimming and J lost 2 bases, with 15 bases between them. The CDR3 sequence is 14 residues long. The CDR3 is CAWIKVGQTYEQYF. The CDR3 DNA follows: TGTGCCTGGATAAAAGTTGGGCAGACCTACGAGCAGTACTTC.

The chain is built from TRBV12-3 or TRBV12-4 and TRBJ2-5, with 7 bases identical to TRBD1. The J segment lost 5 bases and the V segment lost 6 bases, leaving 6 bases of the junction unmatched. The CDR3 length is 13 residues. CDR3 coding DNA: TGTGCCAGCAGCCGTGACAGGGCGGAGACCCAGTACTTC. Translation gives CASSRDRAETQYF.

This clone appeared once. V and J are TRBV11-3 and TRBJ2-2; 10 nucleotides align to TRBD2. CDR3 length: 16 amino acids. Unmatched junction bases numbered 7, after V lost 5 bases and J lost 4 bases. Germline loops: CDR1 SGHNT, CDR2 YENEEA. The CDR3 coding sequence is TGTGCCAGCAGCACGAGGACTAGCGGTTCCACCGGGGAGCTGTTTTTT. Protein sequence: CASSTRTSGSTGELFF.

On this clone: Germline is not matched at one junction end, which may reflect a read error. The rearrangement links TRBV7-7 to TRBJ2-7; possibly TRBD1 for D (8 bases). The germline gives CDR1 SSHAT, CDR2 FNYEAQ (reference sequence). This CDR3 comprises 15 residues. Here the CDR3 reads CASSTGQGGSYEQYF. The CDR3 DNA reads TGTGCTAGCAGCACCGGACAGGGAGGGTCCTACGAGCAGTACTTC.

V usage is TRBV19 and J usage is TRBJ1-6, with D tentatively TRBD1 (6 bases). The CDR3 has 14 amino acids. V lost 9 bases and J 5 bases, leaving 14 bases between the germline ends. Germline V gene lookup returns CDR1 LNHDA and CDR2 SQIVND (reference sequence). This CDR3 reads CASSEDRDNSPLHF. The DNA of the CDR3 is TGTGCCAGCAGTGAGGACAGAGATAATTCACCCCTCCACTTT.

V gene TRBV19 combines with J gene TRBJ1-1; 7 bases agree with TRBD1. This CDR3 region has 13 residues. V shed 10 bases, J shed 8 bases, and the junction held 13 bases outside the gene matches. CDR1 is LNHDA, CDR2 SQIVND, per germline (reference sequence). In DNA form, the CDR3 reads TGTGCCACAAGGCGGGACAGCAACATAGAAGCTTTCTTT. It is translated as CATRRDSNIEAFF.

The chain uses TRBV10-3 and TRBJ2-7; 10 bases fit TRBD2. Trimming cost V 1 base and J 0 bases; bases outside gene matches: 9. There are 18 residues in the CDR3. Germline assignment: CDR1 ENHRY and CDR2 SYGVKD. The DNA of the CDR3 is TGTGCCATCAGTGAGTTCGGGACTAGCGCTTTGAGCTCCTACGAGCAGTACTTC. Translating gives CAISEFGTSALSSYEQYF.

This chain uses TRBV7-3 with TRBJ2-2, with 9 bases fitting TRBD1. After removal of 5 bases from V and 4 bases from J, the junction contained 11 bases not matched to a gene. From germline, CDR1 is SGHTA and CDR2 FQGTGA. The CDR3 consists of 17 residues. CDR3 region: CASSLHPGQGSTGELFF. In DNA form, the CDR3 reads TGTGCCAGCAGCCTACACCCGGGACAGGGATCCACCGGGGAGCTGTTTTTT. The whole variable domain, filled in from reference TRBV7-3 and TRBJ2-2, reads GAGVSQTPSNKVTEKGKYVELRCDPISGHTALYWYRQSLGQGPEFLIYFQGTGAADDSGLPNDRFFAVRPEGSVSTLKIQRTERGDSAVYLCASSLHPGQGSTGELFFGEGSRLTVL.

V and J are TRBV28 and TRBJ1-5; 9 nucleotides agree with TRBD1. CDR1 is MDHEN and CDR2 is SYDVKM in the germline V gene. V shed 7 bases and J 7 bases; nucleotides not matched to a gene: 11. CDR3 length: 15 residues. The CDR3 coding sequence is TGTGCCAGCATCATGGGGGACAGGGTCCGGCAGCCCCAGCATTTT. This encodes CASIMGDRVRQPQHF.

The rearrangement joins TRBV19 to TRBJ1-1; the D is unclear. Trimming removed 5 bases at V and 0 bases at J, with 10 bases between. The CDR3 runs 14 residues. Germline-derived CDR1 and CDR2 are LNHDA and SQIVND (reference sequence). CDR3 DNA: TGTGCCAGTAGTGAAGCAGGCGTGAACACTGAAGCTTTCTTT. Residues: CASSEAGVNTEAFF.

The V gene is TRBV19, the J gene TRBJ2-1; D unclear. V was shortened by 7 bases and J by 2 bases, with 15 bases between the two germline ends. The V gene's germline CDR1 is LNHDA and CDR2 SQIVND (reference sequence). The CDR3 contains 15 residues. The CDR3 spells CASTLVPEAYNEQFF. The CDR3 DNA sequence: TGTGCCAGTACCCTCGTGCCAGAAGCCTACAATGAGCAGTTCTTC.

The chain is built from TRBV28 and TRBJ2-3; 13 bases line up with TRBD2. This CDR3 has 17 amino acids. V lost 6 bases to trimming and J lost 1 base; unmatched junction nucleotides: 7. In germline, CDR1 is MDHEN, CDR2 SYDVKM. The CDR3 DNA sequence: TGTGCCAGCAGCCTTGGGACTAGCGGGACGGGCACAGATACGCAGTATTTT. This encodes CASSLGTSGTGTDTQYF.

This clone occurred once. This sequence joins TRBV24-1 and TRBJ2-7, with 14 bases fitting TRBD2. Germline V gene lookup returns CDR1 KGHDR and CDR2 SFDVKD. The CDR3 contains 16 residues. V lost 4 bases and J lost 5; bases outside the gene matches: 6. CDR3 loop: CATSDSGLAGVNEQYF. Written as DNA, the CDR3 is TGTGCCACCAGTGACTCGGGACTAGCGGGAGTTAACGAGCAGTACTTC.

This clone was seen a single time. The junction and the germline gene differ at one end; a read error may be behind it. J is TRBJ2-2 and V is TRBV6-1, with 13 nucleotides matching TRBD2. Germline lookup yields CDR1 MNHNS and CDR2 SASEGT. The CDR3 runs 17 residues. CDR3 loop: CASSVLAGGLNIGELFF. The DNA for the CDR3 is TGTGCCAGCAGTGTACTAGCGGGAGGGCTAAACATCGGGGAGCTGTTTTTT.

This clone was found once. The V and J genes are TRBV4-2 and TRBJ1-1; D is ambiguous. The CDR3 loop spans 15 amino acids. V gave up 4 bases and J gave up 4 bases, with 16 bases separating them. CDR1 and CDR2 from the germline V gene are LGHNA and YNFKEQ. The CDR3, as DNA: TGTGCCAGCAGCCCCCCTAGGGAGGGCGGCACTGAAGCTTTCTTT. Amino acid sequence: CASSPPREGGTEAFF.

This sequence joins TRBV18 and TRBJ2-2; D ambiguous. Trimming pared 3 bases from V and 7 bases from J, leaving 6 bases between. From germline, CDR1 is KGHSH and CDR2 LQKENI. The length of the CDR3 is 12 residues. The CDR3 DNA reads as TGTGCCAGCTCACCGAGAATCGGGGAGCTGTTTTTT. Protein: CASSPRIGELFF. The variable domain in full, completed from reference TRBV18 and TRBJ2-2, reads NAGVMQNPRHLVRRRGQEARLRCSPMKGHSHVYWYRQLPEEGLKFMVYLQKENIIDESGMPKERFSAEFPKEGPSILRIQQVVRGDSAAYFCASSPRIGELFFGEGSRLTVL.

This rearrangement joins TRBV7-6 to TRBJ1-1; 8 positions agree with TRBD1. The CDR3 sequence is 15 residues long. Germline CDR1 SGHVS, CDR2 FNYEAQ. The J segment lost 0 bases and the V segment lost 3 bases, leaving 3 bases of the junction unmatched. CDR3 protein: CASSLTGELNTEAFF. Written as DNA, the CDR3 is TGTGCCAGCAGCTTGACAGGGGAACTGAACACTGAAGCTTTCTTT.

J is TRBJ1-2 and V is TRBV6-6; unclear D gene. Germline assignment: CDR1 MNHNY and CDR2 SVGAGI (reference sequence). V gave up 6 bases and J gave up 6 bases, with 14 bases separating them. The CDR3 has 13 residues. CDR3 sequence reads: CASSRTGGDGYTF. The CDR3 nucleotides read TGTGCCAGCAGCCGGACGGGAGGAGATGGCTACACCTTC.

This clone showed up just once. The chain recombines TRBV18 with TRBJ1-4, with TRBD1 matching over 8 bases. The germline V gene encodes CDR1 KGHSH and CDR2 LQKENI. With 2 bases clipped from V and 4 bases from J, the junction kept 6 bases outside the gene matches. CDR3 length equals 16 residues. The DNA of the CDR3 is TGTGCCAGCTCACCAGACAGGGGAGACGGTAATGAAAAACTGTTTTTT. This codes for CASSPDRGDGNEKLFF. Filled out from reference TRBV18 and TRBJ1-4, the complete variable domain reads NAGVMQNPRHLVRRRGQEARLRCSPMKGHSHVYWYRQLPEEGLKFMVYLQKENIIDESGMPKERFSAEFPKEGPSILRIQQVVRGDSAAYFCASSPDRGDGNEKLFFGSGTQLSVL.

The CDR3 sequence: CAWSTGTASYEQYF. The DNA of the CDR3 is TGTGCCTGGAGTACCGGGACAGCTTCCTACGAGCAGTACTTC. The chain employs TRBV30 and TRBJ2-7; 7 positions agree with TRBD1. Germline V CDR1 and CDR2: GTSNPN, SVGIG (reference sequence). This CDR3 has 14 amino acids. After removal of 2 bases from V and 1 base from J, the junction contained 5 bases not matched to a gene.